Listed here are 24 T cell receptor beta chains from one sample, sequenced in a study of blood T cell repertoires in COVID-19. Only in-frame clones appear in the TCRdb table, and some are missing; sequencing was by immunoSEQ multiplex PCR. The table lists about 180,000 clones, around 80% of them singletons. Sequenced material: peripheral blood. All receptors derive from a woman of 80 years or more with COVID-19, enrolled during active disease.

The chain recombines TRBV13 with TRBJ2-3, with 12 nucleotides matching TRBD2. The junction had 3 bases not matched to a gene; V was cut back by 1 base and J by 4 bases. The CDR3 spans 16 residues. The V gene's germline CDR1 is PRHDT and CDR2 FYEKMQ (reference sequence). The CDR3 spells CASSLVLAGGADTQYF. The CDR3 bases are TGTGCCAGCAGCTTAGTACTAGCGGGGGGAGCAGATACGCAGTATTTT.

The table lists this clone with a few counts. The V call is TRBV2, the J call TRBJ2-5; no clear D. CDR1 and CDR2 from the germline V gene are SNHLY and FYNNEI. The CDR3 loop spans 12 amino acids. Trimming removed 6 bases from V and 5 bases from J, with 10 bases in between. This CDR3 is CASRLSRETQYF. The CDR3 nucleotides read TGTGCCAGCAGGCTCTCGAGGGAGACCCAGTACTTC.

The chain is built from TRBV7-6 and TRBJ2-6, with D possibly TRBD1 on 5 matching bases. There are 18 residues in the CDR3. Trimming cost V 4 bases and J 2 bases, with 18 bases left between them. Germline values: CDR1 SGHVS, CDR2 FNYEAQ. DNA for the CDR3: TGTGCCAGCAGCTCCTCCGGCCGAGGCAGGGCTGGGGCCAACGTCCTGACTTTC. Its translation is CASSSSGRGRAGANVLTF.

The rearrangement uses TRBV28 and TRBJ2-7, with D possibly matching TRBD1 (7 bases). V was pared by 6 bases and J by 2 bases, with 11 bases between. The CDR3 runs to 13 residues. The germline gives CDR1 MDHEN, CDR2 SYDVKM. CDR3 amino acids: CASRGRGAYEQYF. The CDR3 coding sequence is TGTGCCAGCAGGGGCAGGGGGGCCTACGAGCAGTACTTC.

V usage is TRBV2 and J usage is TRBJ1-2, with 11 bases lining up with TRBD1. Germline CDR1 reads SNHLY; CDR2 reads FYNNEI. Trimming cost V 6 bases and J 4 bases; bases outside gene matches: 16. This CDR3 has 18 amino acids. This CDR3 reads CASSVPGQGVGTSYGYTF. The CDR3 DNA is TGTGCCAGCAGCGTCCCGGGACAGGGGGTCGGAACCTCCTATGGCTACACCTTC.

V and J are TRBV5-4 and TRBJ2-7; 11 nucleotides line up with TRBD2. Germline V CDR1 and CDR2: SGHNT, YYREEE (reference sequence). This CDR3 contains 15 residues. The ends lost 4 bases at V and 2 bases at J; junction bases unmatched: 5. The CDR3, as DNA: TGTGCCAGCAGCCCGGGGACTAGCGGAACCTACGAGCAGTACTTC. Amino acid sequence: CASSPGTSGTYEQYF.

The V gene is TRBV7-2, the J gene TRBJ2-1; TRBD2 might be the D (6 bases). Trimming pared 4 bases from V and 0 bases from J, leaving 10 bases between. Germline V CDR1 and CDR2: SGHTA, FQGNSA. This CDR3 has 15 residues. The CDR3 protein is CASSYSSASYNEQFF. For the CDR3, the DNA is TGTGCCAGCAGCTACTCTAGCGCCTCCTACAATGAGCAGTTCTTC.

V is TRBV7-2 and J is TRBJ2-3, with D hard to call. The CDR3 extends over 13 amino acids. Deletions cut 2 bases from V and 2 bases from J, with 5 bases between. CDR1 and CDR2 from the germline V gene are SGHTA and FQGNSA. CDR3 amino acids: CASSLRPTDTQYF. CDR3 nucleotides: TGTGCCAGCAGCTTACGTCCCACAGATACGCAGTATTTT.

J is TRBJ1-5 and V is TRBV12-3 or TRBV12-4; D not resolved. The CDR3 runs to 13 residues. V lost 4 bases, J lost 4 bases, and 8 bases lay in between. The CDR3 here is CASSWALNQPQHF. CDR3 nucleotide sequence: TGTGCCAGCAGTTGGGCCCTTAATCAGCCCCAGCATTTT.

The chain carries TRBV6-6 and TRBJ2-7, with D maybe TRBD2 (5 bases). Between the trimmed V and J ends, which lost 2 bases and 7 bases, there was a span of 9 bases. This CDR3 is 12 amino acids long. Germline V gene data show CDR1 as MNHNY and CDR2 as SVGAGI (reference sequence). CDR3 sequence reads: CASSYVSGEQYF. The CDR3 nucleotides read TGTGCCAGCAGTTACGTCTCGGGGGAGCAGTACTTC.

This clone has a handful of counts. J is TRBJ1-2 and V is TRBV9; the match to TRBD1 covers 7 bases. The CDR3 runs to 13 residues. CDR1 and CDR2 (germline): SGDLS, YYNGEE. The trim removed 3 bases at V and 4 bases at J, leaving 3 bases unmatched. CDR3 in DNA: TGTGCCAGCAGCGCACAGGGGCTCTATGGCTACACCTTC. It translates to CASSAQGLYGYTF.

V and J are TRBV6-5 and TRBJ1-2; TRBD1 aligns across 9 bases. This CDR3 has 14 residues. Germline V gene data show CDR1 as MNHEY and CDR2 as SVGAGI. V shed 6 bases, J shed 8 bases, and the junction held 10 bases outside the gene matches. Written as DNA, the CDR3 is TGTGCCAGCAGCTATACTACAGGGGGCAAAGGCTACACCTTC. Translation gives CASSYTTGGKGYTF.

The chain recombines TRBV25-1 with TRBJ2-1; TRBD1 matches 7 bases. V gave up 5 bases and J gave up 2 bases; unmatched junction bases: 3. CDR1 is MGHDK, CDR2 SYGVNS, per germline. This CDR3 has 14 residues. CDR3 protein: CASSRQGTYNEQFF. In DNA form, the CDR3 reads TGTGCCAGCAGTAGACAGGGCACCTACAATGAGCAGTTCTTC.

For the CDR3, the DNA is TGCGCCAGCAGCTTAATGGGGGCGATGGGCGAGCAGTACTTC. This translates into CASSLMGAMGEQYF. The chain combines TRBV5-1 with TRBJ2-7; D is perhaps TRBD1 (6 bases). Trimming took 2 bases from V and 6 from J, leaving 15 bases between them. The length of the CDR3 is 14 residues. The V gene's germline CDR1 is SGHRS and CDR2 YFSETQ.

This clone has a single count. This chain connects TRBV18 to TRBJ1-6; the match to TRBD1 covers 8 bases. Germline CDR1 KGHSH, CDR2 LQKENI. This CDR3 comprises 13 residues. V was clipped by 5 bases and J by 8 bases; unmatched bases: 2. CDR3 sequence: CASSVQGDSPLHF. The CDR3 DNA follows: TGTGCCAGCTCAGTACAGGGGGATTCACCCCTCCACTTT.

The V call is TRBV20-1, the J call TRBJ1-2; unclear D gene. The CDR3 totals 11 residues. Germline CDR1 DFQATT, CDR2 SNEGSKA (reference sequence). Trimming pared 5 bases from V and 8 bases from J, leaving 12 bases between. The CDR3 sequence: CSAGRGGGYTF. In nucleotides, the CDR3 is TGCAGTGCTGGGCGGGGAGGAGGCTACACCTTC.

This rearrangement joins TRBV15 to TRBJ2-1; 13 bases agree with TRBD2. Germline V gene lookup returns CDR1 LNHNV and CDR2 YYDKDF (reference sequence). Germline trimming cut 3 bases from V and 3 bases from J; bases unmatched to any gene: 2. CDR3 length: 16 amino acids. The CDR3 nucleotides are TGTGCCACCAGCAGGGGGACTAGCGGGGTCTACAATGAGCAGTTCTTC. Translating it yields CATSRGTSGVYNEQFF.

The chain recombines TRBV2 with TRBJ1-4; 8 bases map to TRBD1. Germline values: CDR1 SNHLY, CDR2 FYNNEI. V was pared by 3 bases and J by 0 bases, with 3 bases of the junction left unmatched. The CDR3 has 16 amino acids. CDR3 protein: CASSEGQASTNEKLFF. In DNA form, the CDR3 reads TGTGCCAGCAGTGAGGGACAGGCATCAACTAATGAAAAACTGTTTTTT.

CDR3 DNA: TGCGCCAGCAGCCAAGATGGGACGGGGAGGGACGATGAGCAGTTCTTC. This sequence encodes CASSQDGTGRDDEQFF. J is TRBJ2-1 and V is TRBV4-3; 7 bases map to TRBD2. V shed 0 bases, J shed 8 bases, and the junction held 10 bases outside the gene matches. CDR1 and CDR2 (germline): LGHNA, YSLEER. The CDR3 spans 16 residues.

The chain combines TRBV7-9 with TRBJ2-7; D may be TRBD2 (5 bases). Germline V gene sequence: CDR1 SEHNR, CDR2 FQNEAQ (reference sequence). Trimming cost V 2 bases and J 4 bases, with 12 bases left between them. This CDR3 is built from 14 residues. The CDR3 nucleotides read TGTGCCAGCAGCTTATCATTCACGGGGTACGAGCAGTACTTC. Protein product: CASSLSFTGYEQYF.

The sample holds a few counts of this clone. The chain uses TRBV4-1 and TRBJ1-5; the D gene is possibly TRBD1 (6 bases). This CDR3 is 17 amino acids long. The V gene lost 0 bases and the J gene lost 7 bases, with 19 bases spanning the gap. CDR1 is MGHRA, CDR2 YSYEKL, per germline. DNA for the CDR3: TGCGCCAGCAGCCAAGATCGGATAGGGGGGGGATACCAGCCCCAGCATTTT. It translates to CASSQDRIGGGYQPQHF.

The CDR3 spells CASSLGSGEPQHF. The CDR3 bases are TGTGCCAGCAGCTTAGGGTCGGGGGAGCCCCAGCATTTT. The rearrangement links TRBV11-3 to TRBJ1-5; D is possibly TRBD1 (5 bases). Trimming stripped 1 base from V and 8 bases from J, with 9 bases between. The CDR3 covers 13 residues. The germline V gene has CDR1 SGHNT and CDR2 YENEEA.

The V call is TRBV13, the J call TRBJ2-2, with TRBD2 as a possible D gene (5 bases). The V end lost 2 bases, the J end lost 9 bases, and 25 bases lay between the germline ends. CDR3 size: 18 residues. Looked up from germline, CDR1 is PRHDT and CDR2 is FYEKMQ (reference sequence). CDR3 sequence reads: CASSLSGKRRGISRELFF. The CDR3 nucleotides are TGTGCCAGCAGCTTAAGCGGAAAGAGACGGGGTATTTCCCGGGAGCTGTTTTTT.

The J gene is TRBJ2-7, the V gene TRBV6-2 or TRBV6-3; possibly TRBD1 for D (5 bases). This CDR3 spans 16 amino acids. Germline V lookup: CDR1 MNHEY, CDR2 SVGEGT. V lost 0 bases and J lost 0, with 12 bases in between. The chain's CDR3 is CASSYSNRTYSYEQYF. CDR3 coding DNA: TGTGCCAGCAGTTACTCGAACAGGACGTACTCCTACGAGCAGTACTTC.